One sample yielded the 10 T cell receptor beta chains listed below, sequenced in a study of blood T cell repertoires in COVID-19. The assay was immunoSEQ multiplex PCR, and TCRdb's table has in-frame clones only and misses some. This table has around 250,000 clones, about 90% appearing once. The sequencing input was PBMCs or T cells enriched from blood (not recorded which). These receptors originate from a human donor in a cohort exposed to, infected with or recovered from COVID-19 (not recorded which). The donor label of this sample is uncertain.

Only a few counts were recorded for this clone. This rearrangement joins TRBV10-3 to TRBJ1-1; D remains unclear. The CDR3 runs to 14 residues. CDR1 is ENHRY and CDR2 is SYGVKD in the germline V gene. The germline V and J ends were trimmed by 0 bases and 5 bases, with 10 bases remaining between them. CDR3 region: CAISESPTPTEAFF. DNA of the CDR3: TGTGCCATCAGTGAGTCGCCGACTCCTACTGAAGCTTTCTTT.

The rearrangement links TRBV9 to TRBJ1-3; a possible D gene is TRBD1 (5 bases). The V end was cut by 0 bases, the J end by 8 bases, with 12 bases between. The CDR3 sequence is 14 residues long. In germline, CDR1 is SGDLS, CDR2 YYNGEE. CDR3 in amino acids: CASSVETLGDTIYF. Here the CDR3 DNA reads TGTGCCAGCAGCGTAGAAACCCTAGGGGACACCATATATTTT.

This clone was counted once. The chain has TRBV4-3 and TRBJ1-4; D might be TRBD1 (6 bases). The V end lost 4 bases, the J end lost 2 bases, and 11 bases lay between the germline ends. The CDR3 contains 15 residues. Germline loops: CDR1 LGHNA, CDR2 YSLEER. CDR3 sequence reads: CASSPDRPTNEKLFF. As DNA, the CDR3 is TGCGCCAGCAGCCCCGACAGGCCCACTAATGAAAAACTGTTTTTT.

V and J are TRBV18 and TRBJ2-2; D perhaps matches TRBD1 (5 bases). CDR3 length: 15 amino acids. The ends were cut back, 2 bases at V and 1 base at J, with 8 bases in the middle. The germline gives CDR1 KGHSH, CDR2 LQKENI. The CDR3 spells CASSPKGLNTGELFF. The CDR3 DNA sequence: TGTGCCAGCTCACCAAAGGGGTTGAACACCGGGGAGCTGTTTTTT.

The chain links TRBV6-5 to TRBJ1-3; no firm D call. V was trimmed by 0 bases and J by 0 bases, leaving 9 bases between them. This CDR3 is built from 16 residues. Per the germline V gene, CDR1 is MNHEY and CDR2 is SVGAGI. The CDR3 DNA sequence: TGTGCCAGCAGTTACTCGTCAGGAAACTCTGGAAACACCATATATTTT. This codes for CASSYSSGNSGNTIYF.

V and J are TRBV14 and TRBJ1-2; D call uncertain. Trimming removed 1 base from V and 6 bases from J, with 12 bases in between. Germline values: CDR1 SGHDN, CDR2 FVKESK. The CDR3 runs 14 residues. This CDR3 is CASSQGSRGNGYTF. The CDR3, as DNA: TGTGCCAGCAGCCAAGGAAGTCGAGGGAATGGCTACACCTTC.

The chain carries TRBV7-9 and TRBJ1-1, with D maybe TRBD1 (6 bases). CDR3 length equals 16 residues. Deletions cut 5 bases from V and 1 base from J, with 17 bases between. CDR1 SEHNR and CDR2 FQNEAQ come from the germline V gene (reference sequence). CDR3 nucleotides: TGTGCCAGCAGCCCGCCAGGCGCACAGGGGAACACTGAAGCTTTCTTT. Translation: CASSPPGAQGNTEAFF.

This clone was detected only once. The chain links TRBV6-2 or TRBV6-3 to TRBJ1-4; a weak D match, TRBD1 (5 bases). The CDR3 totals 15 residues. The germline V and J ends were trimmed by 2 bases and 10 bases, with 17 bases remaining between them. Per the germline V gene, CDR1 is MNHEY and CDR2 is SVGEGT. CDR3 nucleotides: TGTGCCAGCAGTTACAAGGCCGGGGGTGTTCGAAAACTGTTTTTT. Amino acid sequence: CASSYKAGGVRKLFF.

This clone was seen only once. The V call is TRBV19, the J call TRBJ1-3; TRBD1 is a possible D gene (5 bases). Germline V CDR1 and CDR2: LNHDA, SQIVND (reference sequence). This CDR3 is 15 amino acids long. V was clipped by 6 bases and J by 0 bases, with 12 bases between them. CDR3 protein: CASSLGQGSGNTIYF. The CDR3 coding sequence is TGTGCCAGTAGCCTAGGGCAGGGCTCTGGAAACACCATATATTTT.

The rearrangement uses TRBV7-9 and TRBJ2-7; TRBD2 might be the D (6 bases). The CDR3 extends over 12 amino acids. Looked up from germline, CDR1 is SEHNR and CDR2 is FQNEAQ (reference sequence). V dropped 4 bases and J dropped 7 bases, with 11 bases sitting between them. CDR3 amino acids: CASSSGGVEQYF. The CDR3 DNA is TGTGCCAGCAGCTCCGGCGGGGTGGAGCAGTACTTC.